This T cell receptor (beta chain) was sequenced in a study of blood T cell repertoires in COVID-19. Assay: immunoSEQ multiplex PCR; the TCRdb copy retains only in-frame clones and omits some. The sample contains approximately 110,000 clones, around 85% of which appear only once. Germline trimming cut 0 bases from V and 8 bases from J; bases unmatched to any gene: 6. The CDR3 spans 15 residues. CDR1 MNHNS and CDR2 SASEGT come from the germline V gene. The chain has TRBV6-1 and TRBJ1-2; 10 bases line up with TRBD1. The sequenced sample consisted of peripheral blood. This TCR was sampled from a human donor in a cohort sampled during active COVID-19. The CDR3 loop is CASSEAWTGGAGYTF. The CDR3, as DNA: TGTGCCAGCAGTGAAGCCTGGACAGGGGGGGCGGGCTACACCTTC.